The table lists the clone carrying this T cell receptor beta chain with a few counts. Its antigen remains unidentified. The sample belongs to a study of molecular identifiers for immune sequencing clone quantification. Notes on the study in general: For highly expanded clones, sizes could be underestimated when identical TCR molecules share a barcode.

The bulk TCR libraries were made with methods described before and with listed TCR primers. Each CDR3 protein is one row after TCRdb ran MiXCR on the PCR reads. The sample has hundreds of thousands of distinct CDR3 sequences, 25% seen once. Germline lookup yields CDR1 SGHDT and CDR2 YYEEEE. CDR3 length: 18 residues. The V end was cut by 1 base, the J end by 0 bases, with 20 bases between. The sequenced material came from naive CD8+ T cells from blood, with Jurkat cell RNA spiked in. Subset: FACS-sorted CD8+CD4-CCR7+CD45RA+ naive T cells. The V and J genes are TRBV5-6 and TRBJ2-7; D is ambiguous. The clonotype was recovered from a human donor in good health. Some libraries in this study had Jurkat cell RNA spiked in. The CDR3 loop reads CASSLWGVVSQSSYEQYF. CDR3 sequence (DNA): TGTGCCAGCAGCTTGTGGGGTGTCGTGTCGCAGAGCTCCTACGAGCAGTACTTC.